These 27 T cell receptor beta chains were sequenced from one sample in a study of T cell repertoires in cytomegalovirus infection. TCRdb analysed the reads with MiXCR anew, one entry per CDR3 protein. This table has fewer than 550,000 distinct CDR3 sequences, about a quarter appearing once. Material: PBMCs. The receptors here all came from a human donor in good health (CMV status not recorded). Some clones in this sample may be carry-over from other donors' samples.

Only a few counts were recorded for this clonotype. V usage is TRBV20-1 and J usage is TRBJ1-2, with TRBD1 matching 10 bases. J lost 4 bases, V lost 0 bases, and 8 bases had no gene match. Germline V gene lookup returns CDR1 DFQATT and CDR2 SNEGSKA (reference sequence). The CDR3 contains 16 residues. The CDR3 DNA reads TGCAGTGCTAGAGATAGGGGACAGGGGCTTATCTATGGCTACACCTTC. Residues: CSARDRGQGLIYGYTF.

Many counts were recorded for this clonotype. This rearrangement joins TRBV7-9 to TRBJ1-2; unclear D gene. Trimming took 5 bases from V and 0 from J, leaving 4 bases between them. Germline assignment: CDR1 SEHNR and CDR2 FQNEAQ (reference sequence). This CDR3 has 12 amino acids. In DNA form, the CDR3 reads TGTGCCAGCAGCGGACCTAACTATGGCTACACCTTC. Translating it yields CASSGPNYGYTF.

This clonotype was picked up many times. V usage is TRBV7-6 and J usage is TRBJ2-1, with 11 bases identical to TRBD2. Germline V gene data show CDR1 as SGHVS and CDR2 as FNYEAQ. CDR3 size: 15 residues. Losses at the gene ends were 3 bases for V and 8 bases for J; bases not matched to a gene: 6. This CDR3 reads CASSFASGRFDEQFF. The CDR3 DNA reads TGTGCCAGCAGCTTTGCTAGCGGGAGGTTCGATGAGCAGTTCTTC.

This clonotype showed up many times. The gene calls are TRBV7-3 and TRBJ2-3, with TRBD1 identical over 8 bases. This CDR3 contains 15 residues. Germline loops: CDR1 SGHTA, CDR2 FQGTGA. The junction had 6 bases not matched to a gene; V was cut back by 3 bases and J by 4 bases. The CDR3 loop is CASSFGQGASDTQYF. In DNA form, the CDR3 reads TGTGCCAGCAGCTTCGGGCAGGGGGCATCAGATACGCAGTATTTT. Combining the CDR3 with reference TRBV7-3 and TRBJ2-3 gives the whole variable domain GAGVSQTPSNKVTEKGKYVELRCDPISGHTALYWYRQSLGQGPEFLIYFQGTGAADDSGLPNDRFFAVRPEGSVSTLKIQRTERGDSAVYLCASSFGQGASDTQYFGPGTRLTVL.

The chain links TRBV20-1 to TRBJ1-2; D not certain. With 0 bases removed from V and 2 bases from J, the gap between germline ends came to 7 bases. Germline loops: CDR1 DFQATT, CDR2 SNEGSKA (reference sequence). CDR3 size: 13 residues. As DNA, the CDR3 is TGCAGTGCTAGAGATACAGCCAACTATGGCTACACCTTC. This sequence encodes CSARDTANYGYTF.

The chain uses TRBV25-1 and TRBJ2-3; 7 nucleotides align to TRBD2. CDR3 size: 14 residues. Germline loops: CDR1 MGHDK, CDR2 SYGVNS. The V gene end was trimmed by 2 bases and the J gene end by 4 bases; junction bases not matched to a gene: 3. The CDR3 DNA reads TGTGCCAGCAGTGAAGAGGCGGGAGCAGATACGCAGTATTTT. Translation: CASSEEAGADTQYF.

The chain uses TRBV7-2 and TRBJ2-1; 11 bases map to TRBD1. The V segment lost 1 base and the J segment 8 bases; nucleotides outside the gene matches: 7. The CDR3 sequence is 16 residues long. CDR1 is SGHTA and CDR2 is FQGNSA in the germline V gene. In DNA form, the CDR3 reads TGTGCCAGCAGCTTAGGGACAGGGGGCCCCGTCTATGAGCAGTTCTTC. It codes for CASSLGTGGPVYEQFF.

The rearrangement links TRBV28 to TRBJ1-6; the D is unclear. V was shortened by 7 bases and J by 7 bases, with 8 bases between the two germline ends. Germline values: CDR1 MDHEN, CDR2 SYDVKM. The CDR3 runs to 12 residues. In DNA form, the CDR3 reads TGTGCCAGCACTTCGGAAAATTCACCCCTCCACTTT. Encoded protein: CASTSENSPLHF.

The rearrangement uses TRBV24-1 and TRBJ2-6; the D is unclear. Germline-derived CDR1 and CDR2 are KGHDR and SFDVKD. Trimming left V 1 base short and J 1 base short, with 10 bases between. The CDR3 is 17 amino acids. CDR3 bases: TGTGCCACCAGTGATTTCTCGCCGTCTTCTGGGGCCAACGTCCTGACTTTC. This codes for CATSDFSPSSGANVLTF.

For the CDR3, the DNA is TGTGCCAGCAACGATCCGGGACGGCAAAACATTCAGTACTTC. It encodes CASNDPGRQNIQYF. This chain links TRBV7-9 with TRBJ2-4; TRBD1 or TRBD2 may be the D gene (5 bases each). Per germline, CDR1 SEHNR and CDR2 FQNEAQ (reference sequence). This CDR3 is 14 amino acids long. The ends were cut back, 7 bases at V and 5 bases at J, with 15 bases in the middle.

In its sample, this clonotype was seen many times. V and J are TRBV7-2 and TRBJ2-5; TRBD1 agrees at 7 bases. Germline V CDR1 and CDR2: SGHTA, FQGNSA. This CDR3 spans 14 amino acids. Unmatched junction bases numbered 2, after V lost 2 bases and J lost 2 bases. DNA of the CDR3: TGTGCCAGCAGCTTACACAGGGGACAAGAGACCCAGTACTTC. Protein sequence: CASSLHRGQETQYF. The full variable domain, its missing parts supplied by reference TRBV7-2 and TRBJ2-5, is GAGVSQSPSNKVTEKGKDVELRCDPISGHTALYWYRQSLGQGLEFLIYFQGNSAPDKSGLPSDRFSAERTGGSVSTLTIQRTQQEDSAVYLCASSLHRGQETQYFGPGTRLLVL.

The chain carries TRBV23-1 and TRBJ2-7; D possibly corresponds to TRBD2 (5 bases). TRBV23-1 is an open reading frame, and its role is uncertain. There are 16 residues in the CDR3. Between the trimmed V and J ends, which lost 0 bases and 4 bases, there was a span of 16 bases. The CDR3 loop reads CASSQSEGPSWYEQYF. The DNA for the CDR3 is TGCGCCAGCAGTCAATCCGAGGGCCCATCCTGGTACGAGCAGTACTTC.

V is TRBV6-5 and J is TRBJ2-5; a possible D gene is TRBD1 (6 bases). The V gene's germline CDR1 is MNHEY and CDR2 SVGAGI. This CDR3 spans 16 amino acids. Trimming removed 1 base from V and 5 bases from J, with 17 bases in between. The CDR3 region is CASSYWGTGLGETQYF. The CDR3 coding sequence is TGTGCCAGCAGTTACTGGGGCACAGGGTTGGGCGAGACCCAGTACTTC.

The chain couples TRBV20-1 to TRBJ2-5; D unresolved. Per germline, CDR1 DFQATT and CDR2 SNEGSKA (reference sequence). The CDR3 runs 11 residues. The germline V and J ends were trimmed by 0 bases and 4 bases, with 3 bases remaining between them. This CDR3 reads CSARDTETQYF. CDR3 coding DNA: TGCAGTGCTAGAGATACAGAGACCCAGTACTTC.

The table lists this clonotype with a few counts. V and J are TRBV4-3 and TRBJ1-1; unclear D gene. Germline V gene sequence: CDR1 LGHNA, CDR2 YSLEER. This CDR3 is 16 amino acids long. Trimming removed 0 bases from V and 0 bases from J, with 11 bases in between. CDR3 region: CASSQDTGSMNTEAFF. The CDR3 nucleotides read TGCGCCAGCAGCCAAGATACCGGGTCTATGAACACTGAAGCTTTCTTT.

This clonotype was seen many times. The genes are TRBV7-2 and TRBJ2-2; D gene unclear. The germline V gene encodes CDR1 SGHTA and CDR2 FQGNSA. This CDR3 is built from 12 residues. The V end was cut by 6 bases, the J end by 2 bases, with 4 bases between. The CDR3 is CASRLNTGELFF. The CDR3 DNA reads as TGTGCCAGCAGATTAAACACCGGGGAGCTGTTTTTT.

The chain is built from TRBV20-1 and TRBJ2-3, with 7 bases fitting TRBD1. The V gene's germline CDR1 is DFQATT and CDR2 SNEGSKA (reference sequence). The CDR3 spans 15 residues. Trimming took 6 bases from V and 4 from J; bases not matched to a gene: 13. In DNA form, the CDR3 reads TGCAGTGCCAACTACTTGACAGGGCGCGCAGATACGCAGTATTTT. It translates to CSANYLTGRADTQYF.

Many counts were recorded for this clonotype. The gene calls are TRBV4-1 and TRBJ1-5; unclear D gene. The V end was cut by 0 bases, the J end by 5 bases, with 8 bases between. This CDR3 is 14 amino acids long. Per germline, CDR1 MGHRA and CDR2 YSYEKL. As DNA, the CDR3 is TGCGCCAGCAGCCAAGAGCCAGGAGATCAGCCCCAGCATTTT. Protein: CASSQEPGDQPQHF.

This clonotype was seen only a few times. The chain employs TRBV6-2 or TRBV6-3 and TRBJ2-7; a weak D match, TRBD2 (6 bases). With 4 bases removed from V and 6 bases from J, the gap between germline ends came to 13 bases. From germline, CDR1 is MNHEY and CDR2 SVGEGT. The CDR3 runs to 13 residues. DNA for the CDR3: TGTGCCAGCAGTTGGGGACGGGGGAGCGAGCAGTACGTC. It yields the protein CASSWGRGSEQYV.

This chain links TRBV20-1 with TRBJ2-1, with D maybe TRBD2 (6 bases). This CDR3 is built from 18 residues. The germline gives CDR1 DFQATT, CDR2 SNEGSKA (reference sequence). The V and J ends lost 0 bases and 3 bases respectively, with 21 bases between them. The chain's CDR3 is CSARDLSRLAGSYNEQFF. The CDR3 DNA reads TGCAGTGCTAGAGATCTAAGCCGTCTGGCGGGAAGCTACAATGAGCAGTTCTTC.

This clonotype was recorded many times. The chain employs TRBV11-2 and TRBJ2-7; 8 bases are shared with TRBD2. CDR3 length equals 14 residues. J lost 7 bases, V lost 2 bases, and 7 bases had no gene match. Per the germline V gene, CDR1 is SGHAT and CDR2 is FQNNGV. CDR3 DNA sequence: TGTGCCAGCAGCTTAATCGGGAGGGCCGATGAGCAGTACGTC. Its translation: CASSLIGRADEQYV.

V usage is TRBV7-4 and J usage is TRBJ1-2, with D possibly being TRBD1 (5 bases). The CDR3 spans 14 residues. Germline loops: CDR1 SGHVT, CDR2 SQSDAQ. Between the trimmed V and J ends, which lost 1 base and 8 bases, there was a span of 14 bases. The CDR3 loop reads CASSLGSGREGYTF. The CDR3 DNA follows: TGTGCCAGCAGCTTAGGTTCGGGGCGCGAGGGCTACACCTTC.

This clonotype was seen only a few times. The CDR3 loop is CASSSGMSADTQYF. The CDR3 DNA sequence: TGTGCCAGCAGTAGCGGGATGTCTGCAGATACGCAGTATTTT. The chain uses TRBV6-2 or TRBV6-3 and TRBJ2-3, with 7 bases lining up with TRBD2. Unmatched junction bases numbered 6, after V lost 5 bases and J lost 4 bases. Per germline, CDR1 MNHEY and CDR2 SVGEGT. The CDR3 contains 14 residues.

This clonotype was found many times. CDR3 in amino acids: CASSPGPSLEQYF. The CDR3 coding sequence is TGTGCCAGCAGCCCCGGGCCCTCCCTGGAACAGTACTTC. The V and J genes are TRBV7-2 and TRBJ2-5, with D unclear. CDR1 SGHTA and CDR2 FQGNSA come from the germline V gene. The CDR3 length is 13 residues. V dropped 5 bases and J dropped 11 bases, with 18 bases sitting between them.

This clonotype came up many times. The J gene is TRBJ1-2, the V gene TRBV12-3 or TRBV12-4; D gene unclear. Trimming took off 5 bases at V and 5 bases at J, with 12 bases between the two ends. The CDR3 consists of 13 residues. This chain's CDR3 is CASSTRTGYGYTF. The CDR3, as DNA: TGTGCCAGCAGTACCCGGACCGGGTATGGCTACACCTTC.

This clonotype has a handful of counts. The chain carries TRBV28 and TRBJ2-1; D might be TRBD1 or TRBD2, each matching 5 bases. The germline V gene encodes CDR1 MDHEN and CDR2 SYDVKM. V dropped 4 bases and J dropped 14 bases, with 12 bases sitting between them. This CDR3 is built from 11 residues. DNA for the CDR3: TGTGCCAGCAGTTCCTTAGGGACGAAGTTCTTC. This translates into CASSSLGTKFF.

The V call is TRBV6-2 or TRBV6-3, the J call TRBJ2-1; TRBD1 might be the D (5 bases). Germline V gives CDR1 MNHEY, CDR2 SVGEGT. CDR3 length: 12 residues. V shed 7 bases and J shed 5 bases, with 9 bases lying between them. As DNA, the CDR3 is TGTGCCAGCAATGACAGCGACAATGAGCAGTTCTTC. Its translation: CASNDSDNEQFF.